This TCR beta chain was sequenced during a study of human T cells and chemical hapten exposure. Overall study: An approximately 2 cm by approximately 2 cm inner upper arm patch received 2% DPC for sensitization.

TCRdb passed the RACE reads through MiXCR, listing each CDR3 protein once. The table has roughly 94,000 distinct CDR3 sequences, approximately 8.6% seen once. Time point described: patch test 2, 6 weeks after DPC sensitization. As for treatment: therapeutic diphenylcyclopropenone sensitization with weekly scalp DPC. Blood collection happened ahead of applying each patch test. Sample donors consisted of patients with alopecia, aged 18 to 70 years, who were suitable for DPC. V shed 5 bases and J shed 2 bases, with 16 bases lying between them. The germline CDR1 and CDR2 sequences are SEHNR and FQNEAQ (reference sequence). This CDR3 has 16 residues.

The J gene is TRBJ2-1, the V gene TRBV7-9, with D perhaps being TRBD1 or TRBD2 (6 bases each). The sequence was collected from a woman aged 40 to 50 with alopecia areata. Some clones in this sample may be carry-over from other donors' samples. The sequenced sample was whole blood, obtained in connection with sensitization to the hapten diphenylcyclopropenone (DPC). CDR3 in DNA: TGTGCCAGCAGCCCCGGGGGCGAGAGGGCCTACAATGAGCAGTTCTTC. Translated, it gives CASSPGGERAYNEQFF.